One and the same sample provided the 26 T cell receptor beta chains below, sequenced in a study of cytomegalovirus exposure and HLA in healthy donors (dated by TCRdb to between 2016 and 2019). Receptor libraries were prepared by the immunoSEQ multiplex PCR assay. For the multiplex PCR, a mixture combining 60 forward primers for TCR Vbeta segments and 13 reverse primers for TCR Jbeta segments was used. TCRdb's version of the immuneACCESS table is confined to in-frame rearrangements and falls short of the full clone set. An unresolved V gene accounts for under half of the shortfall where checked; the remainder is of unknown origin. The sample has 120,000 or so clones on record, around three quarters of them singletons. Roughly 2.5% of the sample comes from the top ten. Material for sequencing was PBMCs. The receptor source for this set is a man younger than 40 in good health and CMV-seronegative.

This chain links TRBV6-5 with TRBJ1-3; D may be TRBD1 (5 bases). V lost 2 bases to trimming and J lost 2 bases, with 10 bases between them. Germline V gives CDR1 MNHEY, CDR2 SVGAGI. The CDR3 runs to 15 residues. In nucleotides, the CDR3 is TGTGCCAGCAGTTACGCGGGGCCTGCTGGAAACACCATATATTTT. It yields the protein CASSYAGPAGNTIYF.

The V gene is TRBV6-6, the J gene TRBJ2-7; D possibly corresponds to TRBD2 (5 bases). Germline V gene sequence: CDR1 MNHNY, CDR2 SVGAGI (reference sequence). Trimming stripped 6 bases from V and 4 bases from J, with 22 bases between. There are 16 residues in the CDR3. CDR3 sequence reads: CASRPPTAVKMYEQYF. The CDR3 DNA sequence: TGTGCCAGCAGACCACCTACAGCGGTGAAGATGTACGAGCAGTACTTC.

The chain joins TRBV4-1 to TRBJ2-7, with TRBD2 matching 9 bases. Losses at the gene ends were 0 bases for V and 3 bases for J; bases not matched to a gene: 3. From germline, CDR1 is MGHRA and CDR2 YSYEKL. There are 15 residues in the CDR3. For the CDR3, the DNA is TGCGCCAGCAGCCAAGAAGGGACTAGCTTCTACGAGCAGTACTTC. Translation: CASSQEGTSFYEQYF.

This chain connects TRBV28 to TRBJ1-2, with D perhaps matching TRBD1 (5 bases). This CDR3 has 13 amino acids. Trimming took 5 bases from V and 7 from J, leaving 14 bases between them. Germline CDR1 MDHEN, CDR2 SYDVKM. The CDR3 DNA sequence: TGTGCCAGCAGTCGCGCTGGGGCCGGTGGCTACACCTTC. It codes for CASSRAGAGGYTF.

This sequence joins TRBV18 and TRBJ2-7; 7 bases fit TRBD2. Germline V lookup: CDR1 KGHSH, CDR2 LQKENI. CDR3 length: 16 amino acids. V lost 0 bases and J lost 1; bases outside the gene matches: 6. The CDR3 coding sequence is TGTGCCAGCTCACCACCGGCGGGTAGCGGGTCCTACGAGCAGTACTTC. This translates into CASSPPAGSGSYEQYF. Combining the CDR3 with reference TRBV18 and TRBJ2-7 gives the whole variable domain NAGVMQNPRHLVRRRGQEARLRCSPMKGHSHVYWYRQLPEEGLKFMVYLQKENIIDESGMPKERFSAEFPKEGPSILRIQQVVRGDSAAYFCASSPPAGSGSYEQYFGPGTRLTVT.

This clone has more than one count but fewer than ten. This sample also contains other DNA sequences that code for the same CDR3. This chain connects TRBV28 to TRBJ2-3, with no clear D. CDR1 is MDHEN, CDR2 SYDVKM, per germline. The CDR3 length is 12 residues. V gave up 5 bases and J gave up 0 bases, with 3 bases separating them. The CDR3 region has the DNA TGTGCCAGCAGTCTTAGCACAGATACGCAGTATTTT. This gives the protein CASSLSTDTQYF.

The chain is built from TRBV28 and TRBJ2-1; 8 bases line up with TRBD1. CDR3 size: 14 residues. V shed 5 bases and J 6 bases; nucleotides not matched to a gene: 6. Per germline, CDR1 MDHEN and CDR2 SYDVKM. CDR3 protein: CASSGDRGSNEQFF. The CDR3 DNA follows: TGTGCCAGCAGTGGAGACAGGGGCAGCAATGAGCAGTTCTTC.

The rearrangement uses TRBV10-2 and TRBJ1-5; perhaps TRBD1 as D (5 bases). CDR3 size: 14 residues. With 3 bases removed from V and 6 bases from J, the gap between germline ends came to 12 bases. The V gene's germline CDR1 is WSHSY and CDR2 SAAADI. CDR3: CASSDPRRGQPQHF. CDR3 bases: TGCGCCAGCAGTGACCCGAGGAGGGGTCAGCCCCAGCATTTT.

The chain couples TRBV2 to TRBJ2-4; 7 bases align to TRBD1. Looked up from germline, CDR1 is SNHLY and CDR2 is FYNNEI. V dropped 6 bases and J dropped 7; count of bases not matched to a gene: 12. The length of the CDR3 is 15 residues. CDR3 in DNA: TGTGCCAGCAGCTATCTGTCAGGGGGAAACAACATTCAGTACTTC. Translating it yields CASSYLSGGNNIQYF.

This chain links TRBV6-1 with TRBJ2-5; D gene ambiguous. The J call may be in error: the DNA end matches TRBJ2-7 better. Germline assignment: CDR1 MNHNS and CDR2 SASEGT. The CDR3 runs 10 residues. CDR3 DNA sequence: TGTGCCAGCAGTGAAGGCGAGCAGTACTTC. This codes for CASSEGEQYF.

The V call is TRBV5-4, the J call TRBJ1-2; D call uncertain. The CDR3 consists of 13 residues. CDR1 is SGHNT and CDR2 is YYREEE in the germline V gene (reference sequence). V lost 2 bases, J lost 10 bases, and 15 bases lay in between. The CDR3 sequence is CASSFSGWENYTF. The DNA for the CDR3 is TGTGCCAGCAGCTTTTCGGGTTGGGAGAACTACACCTTC. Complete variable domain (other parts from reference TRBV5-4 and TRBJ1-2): ETGVTQSPTHLIKTRGQQVTLRCSSQSGHNTVSWYQQALGQGPQFIFQYYREEENGRGNFPPRFSGLQFPNYSSELNVNALELDDSALYLCASSFSGWENYTFGSGTRLTVV.

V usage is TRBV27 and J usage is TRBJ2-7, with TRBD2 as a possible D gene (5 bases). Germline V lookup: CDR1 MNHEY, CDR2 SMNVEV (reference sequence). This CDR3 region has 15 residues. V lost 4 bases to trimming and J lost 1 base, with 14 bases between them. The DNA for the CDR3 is TGTGCCAGCAGTTCTATAGCGAGCACTTCCTACGAGCAGTACTTC. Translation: CASSSIASTSYEQYF.

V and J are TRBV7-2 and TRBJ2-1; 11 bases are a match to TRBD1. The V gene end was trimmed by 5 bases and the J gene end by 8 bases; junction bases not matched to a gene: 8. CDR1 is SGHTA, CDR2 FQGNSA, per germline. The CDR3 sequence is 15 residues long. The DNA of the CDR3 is TGTGCCAGCAGCCTCCCGGACAGGGGGCAAGATGAGCAGTTCTTC. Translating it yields CASSLPDRGQDEQFF. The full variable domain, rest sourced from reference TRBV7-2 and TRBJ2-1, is GAGVSQSPSNKVTEKGKDVELRCDPISGHTALYWYRQSLGQGLEFLIYFQGNSAPDKSGLPSDRFSAERTGGSVSTLTIQRTQQEDSAVYLCASSLPDRGQDEQFFGPGTRLTVL.

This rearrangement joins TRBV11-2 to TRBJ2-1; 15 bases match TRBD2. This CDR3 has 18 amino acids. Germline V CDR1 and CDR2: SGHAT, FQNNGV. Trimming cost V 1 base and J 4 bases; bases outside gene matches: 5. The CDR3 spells CASSLVGLAGGPYNEQFF. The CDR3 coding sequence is TGTGCCAGCAGCTTAGTCGGACTAGCGGGAGGGCCGTACAATGAGCAGTTCTTC.

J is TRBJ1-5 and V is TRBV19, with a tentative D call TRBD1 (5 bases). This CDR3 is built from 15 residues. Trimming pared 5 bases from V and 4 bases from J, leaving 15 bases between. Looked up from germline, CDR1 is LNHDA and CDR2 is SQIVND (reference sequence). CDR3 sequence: CASSWGTNTNQPQHF. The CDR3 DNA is TGTGCCAGTAGTTGGGGGACTAACACGAATCAGCCCCAGCATTTT.

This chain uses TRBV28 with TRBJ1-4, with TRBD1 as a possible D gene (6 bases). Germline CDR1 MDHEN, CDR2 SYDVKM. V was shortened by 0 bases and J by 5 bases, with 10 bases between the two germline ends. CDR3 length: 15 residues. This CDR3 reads CASSLWDRQNEKLFF. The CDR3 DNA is TGTGCCAGCAGTTTATGGGACAGACAGAATGAAAAACTGTTTTTT. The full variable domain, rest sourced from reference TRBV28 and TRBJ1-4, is DVKVTQSSRYLVKRTGEKVFLECVQDMDHENMFWYRQDPGLGLRLIYFSYDVKMKEKGDIPEGYSVSREKKERFSLILESASTNQTSMYLCASSLWDRQNEKLFFGSGTQLSVL.

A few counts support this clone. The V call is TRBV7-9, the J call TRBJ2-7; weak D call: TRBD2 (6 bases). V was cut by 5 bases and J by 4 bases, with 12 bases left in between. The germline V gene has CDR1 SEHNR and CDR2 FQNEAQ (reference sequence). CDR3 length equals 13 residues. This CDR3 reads CASSPGLKYEQYF. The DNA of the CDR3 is TGTGCCAGCAGCCCCGGACTAAAATACGAGCAGTACTTC.

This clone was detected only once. DNA of the CDR3: TGTGCCAGCAGCCCAGCGGGGACAACGGATGGCTACACCTTC. It translates to CASSPAGTTDGYTF. The genes are TRBV7-9 and TRBJ1-2, with D possibly matching TRBD1 (6 bases). The V end was cut by 5 bases, the J end by 6 bases, with 16 bases between. CDR1 and CDR2 from the germline V gene are SEHNR and FQNEAQ (reference sequence). This CDR3 comprises 14 residues.

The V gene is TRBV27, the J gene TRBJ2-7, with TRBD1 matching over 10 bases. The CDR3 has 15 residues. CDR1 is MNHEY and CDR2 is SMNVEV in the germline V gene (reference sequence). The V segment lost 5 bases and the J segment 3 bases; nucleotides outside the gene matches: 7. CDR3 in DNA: TGTGCCAGCAGTCACCGGACAGGGGGAGTCTACGAGCAGTACTTC. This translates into CASSHRTGGVYEQYF.

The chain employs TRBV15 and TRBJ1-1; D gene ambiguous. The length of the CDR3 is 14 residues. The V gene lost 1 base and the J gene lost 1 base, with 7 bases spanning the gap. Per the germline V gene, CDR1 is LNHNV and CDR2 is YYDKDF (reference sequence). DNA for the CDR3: TGTGCCACCAGCAGAGGACGACAGAACACTGAAGCTTTCTTT. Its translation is CATSRGRQNTEAFF. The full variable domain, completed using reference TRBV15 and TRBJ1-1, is DAMVIQNPRYQVTQFGKPVTLSCSQTLNHNVMYWYQQKSSQAPKLLFHYYDKDFNNEADTPDNFQSRRPNTSFCFLDIRSPGLGDTAMYLCATSRGRQNTEAFFGQGTRLTVV.

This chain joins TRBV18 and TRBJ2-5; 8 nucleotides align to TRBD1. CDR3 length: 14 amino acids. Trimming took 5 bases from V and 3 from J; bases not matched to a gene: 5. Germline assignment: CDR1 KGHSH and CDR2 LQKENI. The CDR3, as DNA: TGTGCCAGCTCAAGGGGACAGGCCAAAGAGACCCAGTACTTC. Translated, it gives CASSRGQAKETQYF.

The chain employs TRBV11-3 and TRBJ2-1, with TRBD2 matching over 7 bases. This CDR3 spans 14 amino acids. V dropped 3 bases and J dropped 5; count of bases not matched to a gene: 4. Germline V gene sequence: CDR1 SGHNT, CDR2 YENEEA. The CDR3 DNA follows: TGTGCCAGCAGCTTTAGGACTAGAGACAATGAGCAGTTCTTC. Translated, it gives CASSFRTRDNEQFF.

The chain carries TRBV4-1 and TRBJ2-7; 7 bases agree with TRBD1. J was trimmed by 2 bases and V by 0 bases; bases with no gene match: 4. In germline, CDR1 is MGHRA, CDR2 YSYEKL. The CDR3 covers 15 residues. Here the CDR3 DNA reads TGCGCCAGCAGCCAAGAGGAACAGGGGACCTACGAGCAGTACTTC. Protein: CASSQEEQGTYEQYF.

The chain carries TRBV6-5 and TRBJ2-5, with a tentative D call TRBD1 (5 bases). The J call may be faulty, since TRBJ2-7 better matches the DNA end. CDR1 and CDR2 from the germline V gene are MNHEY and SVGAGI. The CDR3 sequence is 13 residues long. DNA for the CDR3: TGTGCCAGCAGTTACGGCAGGGCATACGAGCAGTACTTC. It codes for CASSYGRAYEQYF.

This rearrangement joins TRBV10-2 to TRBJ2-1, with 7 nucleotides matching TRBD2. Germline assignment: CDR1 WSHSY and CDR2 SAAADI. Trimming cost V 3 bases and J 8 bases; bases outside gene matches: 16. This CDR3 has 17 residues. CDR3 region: CASSDLLWAGAIYEQFF. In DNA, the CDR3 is TGCGCCAGCAGTGACTTGCTTTGGGCGGGAGCTATATATGAGCAGTTCTTC.

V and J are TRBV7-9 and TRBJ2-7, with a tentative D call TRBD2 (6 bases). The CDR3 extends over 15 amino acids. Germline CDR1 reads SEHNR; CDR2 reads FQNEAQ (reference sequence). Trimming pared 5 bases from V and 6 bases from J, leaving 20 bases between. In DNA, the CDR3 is TGTGCCAGCAGCACCGAGGGGTGGGGAGGCGGCGAGCAGTACTTC. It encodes CASSTEGWGGGEQYF.